This is a list of T cell receptor beta chains from one sample in a study of identical twins. TCRdb itself ran the 5' RACE reads through MiXCR, one entry per CDR3 protein. The profile shows approximately 620,000 distinct CDR3 sequences, under 9% of them singletons. These data were also reused for a study on yellow fever vaccine responses in identical twins.

The sequenced material came from PBMCs. The receptors come from a woman in her late teens or twenties in good health. The CDR3 runs from the conserved cysteine through the conserved F or W. The D gene is left open where the match is weak. A clone size is listed for some rows: how often the clone was seen (once, few, many), or a class if it is expanded.

clone size,J gene,V gene,D gene,CDR3 protein,CDR3 DNA
.,TRBJ2-3,TRBV7-3,TRBD2,CASSLTRLAGNTDTQYF,TGTGCCAGCAGCTTAACCCGACTAGCTGGGAACACAGATACGCAGTATTTT
.,TRBJ1-4,TRBV5-1,.,CASRGGEGGDEKLFF,TGCGCCAGCAGGGGAGGAGAAGGAGGGGACGAAAAACTGTTTTTT
few,TRBJ1-5,TRBV20-1,.,CSARVLRGDQPQHF,TGCAGTGCTAGAGTCCTTCGGGGCGATCAGCCCCAGCATTTT
.,TRBJ2-7,TRBV20-1,TRBD1,CSARDGRTGLMYYEQYF,TGCAGTGCTAGAGATGGTCGGACAGGGCTTATGTACTACGAGCAGTACTTC
many,TRBJ2-1,TRBV12-3/TRBV12-4,TRBD1,CASSSPGQGVDEQFF,TGTGCCAGCAGTAGCCCGGGACAGGGTGTCGATGAGCAGTTCTTC
.,TRBJ2-7,TRBV27,TRBD2,CASSSGLGDYEQYF,TGTGCCAGCAGTTCCGGACTAGGTGACTACGAGCAGTACTTC
many,TRBJ2-7,TRBV5-1,.,CASSLGGKSSYEQYF,TGCGCCAGCAGCTTGGGGGGGAAGAGCTCCTACGAGCAGTACTTC
few,TRBJ2-2,TRBV12-3/TRBV12-4,.,CASRKTATGELFF,TGTGCCAGCAGGAAGACAGCGACCGGGGAGCTGTTTTTT
.,TRBJ2-7,TRBV25-1,.,CASSMTGWGEQYF,TGTGCCAGCAGCATGACAGGATGGGGCGAGCAGTACTTC
many,TRBJ1-4,TRBV21-1,.,CASSKGVTSDEKLFF,TGTGCCAGCAGCAAAGGGGTGACATCGGACGAAAAACTGTTTTTT
.,TRBJ2-5,TRBV21-1,.,CASSKAKFVTSNETQYF,TGTGCCAGCAGCAAGGCGAAATTCGTGACTTCTAATGAGACCCAGTACTTC
.,TRBJ2-7,TRBV20-1,.,CSARDPDTGEQYF,TGCAGTGCTAGAGACCCAGACACCGGCGAGCAGTACTTC
few,TRBJ2-7,TRBV20-1,.,CSARDVGGPSYEQYF,TGCAGTGCTAGAGATGTTGGAGGGCCCTCCTACGAGCAGTACTTC
many,TRBJ2-1,TRBV29-1,.,CSAWVATSSYNEQFF,TGCAGCGCCTGGGTCGCCACAAGCTCCTACAATGAGCAGTTCTTC
many,TRBJ2-1,TRBV4-3,TRBD2,CASSQRLADDNEQFF,TGCGCCAGCAGCCAAAGACTAGCGGACGACAATGAGCAGTTCTTC
.,TRBJ1-5,TRBV11-2,.,CASSLLGGTSNQPQHF,TGTGCCAGCAGCTTATTGGGGGGGACTAGCAATCAGCCCCAGCATTTT
many,TRBJ2-7,TRBV28,TRBD2,CASSLGSSGGYEQYF,TGTGCCAGCAGTCTAGGAAGTAGCGGGGGGTACGAGCAGTACTTC
many,TRBJ2-5,TRBV5-1,TRBD2,CASSQTSGKETQYF,TGCGCCAGCAGCCAAACTAGCGGCAAAGAGACCCAGTACTTC
.,TRBJ2-1,TRBV19,.,CASSPGDTSYNEQFF,TGTGCCAGTAGTCCAGGAGACACATCCTACAATGAGCAGTTCTTC
many,TRBJ2-7,TRBV3-1,.,CASSQENAEQYF,TGTGCCAGCAGCCAAGAGAACGCCGAGCAGTACTTC
.,TRBJ2-7,TRBV12-3/TRBV12-4,TRBD2,CASRRQTSGLSIRQYF,TGTGCCAGCAGGCGCCAGACTAGCGGGTTATCTATTCGGCAGTACTTC
few,TRBJ2-5,TRBV9,.,CASSVDERYQETQYF,TGTGCCAGCAGCGTAGACGAGCGATACCAAGAGACCCAGTACTTC
.,TRBJ2-5,TRBV28,.,CASSFPKRETQYF,TGTGCCAGCAGTTTTCCCAAAAGGGAGACCCAGTACTTC